This TCR beta chain originates from a study of Ad26.COV2.S vaccination and SARS-CoV-2 variants. In the study overall: The COV1001 Ad26.COV2.S trial arm included the donor. Donor got 5x10^10 or 1x10^11 viral particles of Ad26.COV2.S. The study's findings and limits: Spike-specific TCR breadth ran higher among vaccine recipients than placebo recipients. Considerable breadth of spike-specific CD8+ and CD4+ T cell responses has reportedly been documented following vaccination.

Concerning this clone: No antigen is known for it.

The CDR3 consists of 14 residues. Germline V gene sequence: CDR1 LNHDA, CDR2 SQIVND (reference sequence). V was clipped by 2 bases and J by 2 bases, with 7 bases between them. As to treatment: around 19 received Ad26.COV2.S at low or high dose, single or two shots; about 5 received placebo; per-sample allocation not given. Sampling was performed 63 days after the first vaccine or placebo injection. Data came from immunoSEQ multiplex PCR; TCRdb stores just in-frame clones and leaves some out. The table records 510,000 or so clones, 70% to 90% of them present only once. This chain connects TRBV19 to TRBJ1-5; D uncertain. The material was peripheral blood, obtained in a trial of Ad26.COV2.S vaccine versus placebo. The clonotype originates from a person between 18 and 65 years old who received the Ad26.COV2.S COVID-19 vaccine or a placebo. The CDR3 spells CASSINPGNQPQHF. CDR3 sequence (DNA): TGTGCCAGTAGTATAAATCCTGGCAATCAGCCCCAGCATTTT. The full variable domain, with the rest looked up from reference TRBV19 and TRBJ1-5, is DGGITQSPKYLFRKEGQNVTLSCEQNLNHDAMYWYRQDPGQGLRLIYYSQIVNDFQKGDIAEGYSVSREKKESFPLTVTSAQKNPTAFYLCASSINPGNQPQHFGDGTRLSIL.